These 2 T cell receptor beta chains were all obtained from the same sample, sequenced in a study of identical twins. One entry per CDR3 protein, called by TCRdb with MiXCR from the 5' RACE reads. This table holds about 700,000 distinct CDR3 sequences, 6% to 6.5% found once. Input material: naive T cells sorted from blood. Source of these receptors: a man aged 18 to 30 in good health.

This clonotype was counted at least ten times. The genes are TRBV9 and TRBJ2-5; TRBD1 agrees at 8 bases. Germline V gene data show CDR1 as SGDLS and CDR2 as YYNGEE. The CDR3 loop spans 15 amino acids. V dropped 2 bases and J dropped 7; count of bases not matched to a gene: 10. CDR3 protein: CASSVTGVDRVTQYF. The CDR3 DNA sequence: TGTGCCAGCAGCGTGACAGGGGTTGATCGGGTGACCCAGTACTTC.

The chain combines TRBV3-1 with TRBJ2-4; 12 bases line up with TRBD2. CDR3 length equals 21 residues. Germline values: CDR1 LGHDT, CDR2 YNNKEL (reference sequence). V shed 4 bases, J shed 2 bases, and the junction held 18 bases outside the gene matches. The CDR3 spells CASSPTPQTSGSWMSKNIQYF. In DNA, the CDR3 is TGTGCCAGCAGCCCCACCCCTCAGACTAGCGGGAGCTGGATGTCCAAAAACATTCAGTACTTC.